This T cell receptor beta chain is from a study of blood T cell repertoires in COVID-19. In the study overall: PBMCs, B-cell-depleted T cells, or T cells provided the cDNA or gDNA that made up the material.

As processed by the authors: Reference gene primers were amplified, and this amplification served to estimate nucleated cell counts. The method was immunoSEQ multiplex PCR; TCRdb's version includes in-frame clones alone and lacks a portion of them. Clone size and the V and J calls come from that table; the DNA yielded D and trimming. In the table there are roughly 91,000 clones, more than 60% of which are singletons. There are 11 residues in the CDR3. Trimming removed 7 bases from V and 1 base from J, with 4 bases in between. Germline V gives CDR1 LNHDA, CDR2 SQIVND (reference sequence). Material: peripheral blood. The receptor was isolated from a man aged 70 or older with acute or convalescent COVID-19. The genes are TRBV19 and TRBJ1-1; no firm D call. The DNA of the CDR3 is TGTGCCAGTACTACGAACACTGAAGCTTTCTTT. Protein: CASTTNTEAFF.